The rows below give T cell receptor beta chains drawn from one sample of a study of beta chain features in type 1 diabetes. Profiled with immunoSEQ multiplex PCR; TCRdb holds only in-frame clones, not every one. Of 300,000 to 350,000 clones detected, 9.3% appear once; the ten largest clones hold about 1%. Sequencing input: central memory CD4+ T cells from blood. Receptor source: a man aged 25 to 40 with type 1 diabetes. CDR3s include the opening cysteine and the closing phenylalanine or tryptophan. The order of the fields is D gene, J gene, V gene, clone size, CDR3 DNA, CDR3 protein. A D gene is named only where the DNA matches it firmly. The size field is filled for only some rows; it gives once, few, many or a size class.

D: -; J: TRBJ2-7; V: TRBV11-2; size: -; DNA: TGTGCCAGCAGCTCATACGTGATTCTCTACGAGCAGTACTTC; CDR3: CASSSYVILYEQYF
D: -; J: TRBJ1-3; V: TRBV19; size: few; DNA: TGTGCCAGTAGACCGAGCTCTGGAAACACCATATATTTT; CDR3: CASRPSSGNTIYF
D: -; J: TRBJ2-3; V: TRBV6-5; size: -; DNA: TGTGCCAGCAGTTACGCCCTAAGCGGCCGTACAGATACGCAGTATTTT; CDR3: CASSYALSGRTDTQYF
D: TRBD1; J: TRBJ1-3; V: TRBV5-1; size: -; DNA: TGCGCCAGCAGCCGGGGGACAGAGTCTGGAAACACCATATATTTT; CDR3: CASSRGTESGNTIYF
D: -; J: TRBJ2-5; V: TRBV2; size: -; DNA: TGTGCCAGCAGTGAAAATAGGGGAGAGACCCAGTACTTC; CDR3: CASSENRGETQYF
D: -; J: TRBJ2-5; V: TRBV9; size: -; DNA: TGTGCCAGTAGCGTAGGGTGGGGAGAGACCCAGTACTTC; CDR3: CASSVGWGETQYF
D: -; J: TRBJ1-3; V: TRBV6-4; size: -; DNA: TGTGCCACCCCAGGGGAGGCGCTCAGCTCTGGAAACACCATATATTTT; CDR3: CATPGEALSSGNTIYF
D: -; J: TRBJ2-2; V: TRBV19; size: -; DNA: TGTGCCAGTAGTATCTCGGCCGGGGAGCTGTTTTTT; CDR3: CASSISAGELFF
D: -; J: TRBJ1-2; V: TRBV18; size: few; DNA: TGTGCCAGCTCACCATCGGGGTATGACGGCTACACCTTC; CDR3: CASSPSGYDGYTF
D: -; J: TRBJ1-5; V: TRBV21-1; size: -; DNA: TGTGCCAGCAGCAAAGGGGCAGGCAATCAGCCCCAGCATTTT; CDR3: CASSKGAGNQPQHF
D: -; J: TRBJ2-3; V: TRBV7-2; size: -; DNA: TGTGCCAGCAGCTCAAGGAGAGATACGCAGTATTTT; CDR3: CASSSRRDTQYF
D: TRBD2; J: TRBJ2-5; V: TRBV5-1; size: few; DNA: TGCGCCAGCAGCCTACTAGCGGGGGATCAAGAGACCCAGTACTTC; CDR3: CASSLLAGDQETQYF
D: -; J: TRBJ2-6; V: TRBV2; size: few; DNA: TGTGCCAGCCGTTTGGAAAGTGGGGCCAACGTCCTGACTTTC; CDR3: CASRLESGANVLTF
D: -; J: TRBJ1-1; V: TRBV19; size: -; DNA: TGTGCCAGTAGCACAGAAAACACTGAAGCTTTCTTT; CDR3: CASSTENTEAFF
D: -; J: TRBJ1-2; V: TRBV6-1; size: few; DNA: TGTGCCAGCAGCGTAAACGCCAACTATGGCTACACCTTC; CDR3: CASSVNANYGYTF
D: -; J: TRBJ1-5; V: TRBV28; size: -; DNA: TGTGCCAGCAGTACAGGGCAACAGCCCCAGCATTTT; CDR3: CASSTGQQPQHF
D: -; J: TRBJ2-3; V: TRBV12-5; size: few; DNA: TGTGCTAGTGGTTTGGACTTACGTACGCAGTATTTT; CDR3: CASGLDLRTQYF
D: -; J: TRBJ1-5; V: TRBV18; size: few; DNA: TGTGCCAGCTCACCCGACCAGGGCAATCAGCCCCAGCATTTT; CDR3: CASSPDQGNQPQHF
D: TRBD2; J: TRBJ2-7; V: TRBV7-2; size: many; DNA: TGTGCCAGCAGCTTAGCTAGCGGGAGTCGCTACGAGCAGTACTTC; CDR3: CASSLASGSRYEQYF
D: -; J: TRBJ2-2; V: TRBV6-5; size: few; DNA: TGTGCCAGCAGTTACACGGGTCTTGCCAGGGAGCTGTTTTTT; CDR3: CASSYTGLARELFF
D: -; J: TRBJ2-1; V: TRBV5-1; size: few; DNA: TGCGCCAGCAGCTTGCAGGGGGGAGGATACAATGAGCAGTTCTTC; CDR3: CASSLQGGGYNEQFF
D: TRBD1; J: TRBJ1-2; V: TRBV28; size: few; DNA: TGTGCCAGCACCTCCGGGACAGATCCTGGCTACACCTTC; CDR3: CASTSGTDPGYTF
D: -; J: TRBJ1-6; V: TRBV7-2; size: few; DNA: TGTGCCAGCAGCTTAGACAGGGAACCCCCCCTCCACTTT; CDR3: CASSLDREPPLHF
D: -; J: TRBJ1-4; V: TRBV9; size: -; DNA: TGTGCCAGCAGCGGTCAGGGCGGTGAAAAACTGTTTTTT; CDR3: CASSGQGGEKLFF
D: TRBD1; J: TRBJ1-2; V: TRBV7-2; size: few; DNA: TGTGCCAGCAGCTCCCGGGACAGGGGTAACTATGGCTACACCTTC; CDR3: CASSSRDRGNYGYTF
D: -; J: TRBJ2-7; V: TRBV7-2; size: -; DNA: TGTGCCAGCAGCTCAACCGTCGACAGACCCTACGAGCAGTACTTC; CDR3: CASSSTVDRPYEQYF